This TCR beta chain is from a study of read filtering for tumor transcriptome and immune sequencing (dated by TCRdb to 2018 to 2020). General notes on the study: The cohort consisted of about 18 male and some 15 female patients, with a mean age of about 70 years and an age range of about 47 to 85. By revised international staging, roughly 8 patients were R-ISS I, around 15 were R-ISS II and about seven were R-ISS III. After DNase treatment, whole-transcriptome libraries were prepared using the TruSeq RNA Access Library Prep Kit. A main aim was a read-filtering strategy for immune repertoire data, specifically whether clonotypes supported by a single read should be removed. Using the same bone marrow samples, the study compared TCR repertoires obtained by targeted immune repertoire sequencing with those obtained by bulk whole-transcriptome sequencing. TCR-region mapped reads per sample ranged from about 4.05 to 10.27 million with IR-seq versus only about 85 to 1273 with RNA-seq. What the research found in general, with its limitations: In IR-seq, single-read clonotypes were approximately 80% of clonotypes but 3% to 4% of total reads; in RNA-seq they were approximately 73% of clonotypes and 44.6% of reads. The correlation between IR-seq and RNA-seq shared clonotype proportions rose when single-read clonotypes were removed. Compared with RNA-seq, IR-seq captured clonotypes at much higher depth and more reliably, and a smaller IR-seq throughput was enough to identify most shared clonotypes. Rather than purified T cells, the sorted CD138-negative fraction was a mixed bone marrow immune population.

The trim is 0 bases for V and 4 bases for J, with a gap of 12 bases between the germline ends. The germline V gene specifies MGHRA as CDR1 and YSYEKL as CDR2. Including cysteine and phenylalanine, the CDR3 has 15 amino acids. The sequence is cut down to CDR3 DNA, 45 bases in frame from base 1. In regard to this clonotype: Its antigen is still unknown. No per-base quality is available; no much larger clone lies one base away.

Each patient had bone marrow sampled at the time of active disease. Bone marrow mononuclear cells were isolated by Ficoll-Hypaque density gradient centrifugation. Myeloma plasma cells were removed and CD138-negative cells were obtained by negative selection following labeling with CD138 magnetic microbeads on a MACS separator. Purity of the isolated cells was checked by flow cytometry on an Attune NxT using CD138 antibodies. Total RNA was extracted with TRIzol reagent and quantified with a NanoDrop spectrophotometer. Paired RNA-seq and IR-seq were performed on the CD138-negative bone marrow sample of each patient. TCR libraries were built from roughly 400 ng RNA with the Immunoverse kit, using molecular barcoded adaptors covering alpha/delta and beta/gamma chains. The same RNA used for transcriptome sequencing was used for TCR library preparation. An Illumina HiSeq 4000 with 2 x 150 cycles was used to sequence the TCR libraries. The source study handled its data this way. TCR reads were aligned to human V, D, J and C references and assembled into CDR3 clonotypes with MiXCR, including quality filtering and error correction. Clonotype counts and gene usage diversity were analyzed with the tcR package in R. Raw mapping reads were checked after the RNA-seq reads had been mapped by STAR aligner version 2.5.3a onto the human GRCh37 genome. To test how sequencing depth affected the clonotypes detected, IR-seq fastq files were randomly downsampled with Seqtk 1.3. TCRdb handled the public reads itself, with Q25 trimming in fastp and clone calling in MiXCR, and kept productive beta chains. A single entry per CDR3 protein holds the most common genes and DNA from its merged rows. In this record, the V and J calls reflect TCRdb's handling and not the investigators' own analysis. The sample table holds approximately 60,000 distinct CDR3 sequences, of which 20% to 25% were seen once. Roughly 15% of the sample is held by the ten biggest clonotypes.

This TCR was sampled from a donor over 35 with multiple myeloma. Recombination connected TRBV4-1 to TRBJ1-2; TRBD1 is a weak D gene call, 6 bases matching. Sequencing was performed on a population of CD138-negative cells sorted from bone marrow. The cell subset or site label on this specimen signifies: bone marrow mononuclear cells depleted of CD138+ plasma/myeloma cells by negative magnetic selection. The CDR3 sequence is CASSQESQGSYGYTF. The DNA sequence follows: TGCGCCAGCAGCCAAGAATCACAGGGCAGCTATGGCTACACCTTC.